These 8 T cell receptor beta chains were sequenced from one sample in a study of graft-versus-host responses after intestinal transplantation. Clones were read by immunoSEQ multiplex PCR, and TCRdb kept only the in-frame ones, dropping some. The table shows about 41,000 clones, with roughly 96% occurring only once. These TCRs' antigens remain unknown. The sample in question was unstimulated CD8+ T cells sorted from spleen or lymph node cells, obtained before transplant. The source is a human donor who was the organ donor for an intestinal transplant.

The J gene is TRBJ2-7, the V gene TRBV4-3; 8 bases are a match to TRBD1. V gave up 0 bases and J gave up 2 bases; unmatched junction bases: 15. Per the germline V gene, CDR1 is LGHNA and CDR2 is YSLEER. The CDR3 totals 19 residues. CDR3 amino acids: CASSQETFPGDRNPYEQYF. CDR3 nucleotides: TGCGCCAGCAGCCAAGAAACTTTTCCTGGGGACAGGAACCCCTACGAGCAGTACTTC.

The chain recombines TRBV18 with TRBJ2-1; TRBD2 agrees at 8 bases. The CDR3 extends over 15 amino acids. CDR1 and CDR2 (germline): KGHSH, LQKENI. V dropped 0 bases and J dropped 7; count of bases not matched to a gene: 5. The CDR3 spells CASSPPRGGPNEQFF. CDR3 bases: TGTGCCAGCTCACCACCCCGGGGGGGCCCAAATGAGCAGTTCTTC.

This chain uses TRBV10-3 with TRBJ1-1; D perhaps matches TRBD1 (6 bases). The germline gives CDR1 ENHRY, CDR2 SYGVKD. V was trimmed by 3 bases and J by 6 bases, leaving 14 bases between them. This CDR3 is 14 amino acids long. The CDR3 region is CAISDPGAWAEAFF. CDR3 in DNA: TGTGCCATCAGTGATCCGGGGGCCTGGGCTGAAGCTTTCTTT.

This chain connects TRBV7-2 to TRBJ2-3; no firm D call. In germline, CDR1 is SGHTA, CDR2 FQGNSA. This CDR3 spans 17 amino acids. V lost 1 base, J lost 2 bases, and 16 bases lay in between. The CDR3 protein is CASSLVGGRRHTDTQYF. CDR3 nucleotide sequence: TGTGCCAGCAGCTTAGTGGGCGGCAGGCGACACACAGATACGCAGTATTTT. Using reference TRBV7-2 and TRBJ2-3 for the parts outside the CDR3, the full variable domain is GAGVSQSPSNKVTEKGKDVELRCDPISGHTALYWYRQSLGQGLEFLIYFQGNSAPDKSGLPSDRFSAERTGGSVSTLTIQRTQQEDSAVYLCASSLVGGRRHTDTQYFGPGTRLTVL.

This chain uses TRBV6-5 with TRBJ2-2; no definite D call. Germline V CDR1 and CDR2: MNHEY, SVGAGI. Trimming shortened V by 5 bases and J by 2 bases, and 0 bases separated the two germline ends. The CDR3 sequence is 11 residues long. CDR3 residues: CASSNTGELFF. The CDR3 nucleotides read TGTGCCAGCAGTAACACCGGGGAGCTGTTTTTT.

This clone was detected only once. The rearrangement joins TRBV9 to TRBJ1-1; 11 nucleotides line up with TRBD1. Germline V lookup: CDR1 SGDLS, CDR2 YYNGEE. This CDR3 is 16 amino acids long. V lost 3 bases, J lost 8 bases, and 12 bases stayed unmatched. In nucleotides, the CDR3 is TGTGCCAGCAGCGGCCCTTCCTCGGGACAGGGGGTCGAAGCTTTCTTT. Translating gives CASSGPSSGQGVEAFF.

The genes are TRBV5-1 and TRBJ2-1; D unresolved. The germline V gene has CDR1 SGHRS and CDR2 YFSETQ. V dropped 4 bases and J dropped 0 bases, with 20 bases sitting between them. The CDR3 sequence is 18 residues long. The CDR3 DNA sequence: TGCGCCAGCAGCCACTACTTGACTCACTCCCACTCCTACAATGAGCAGTTCTTC. Protein sequence: CASSHYLTHSHSYNEQFF.

The chain carries TRBV7-9 and TRBJ1-4; no clear D. The length of the CDR3 is 16 residues. Germline V gene sequence: CDR1 SEHNR, CDR2 FQNEAQ (reference sequence). V was trimmed by 1 base and J by 7 bases, leaving 16 bases between them. In DNA, the CDR3 is TGTGCCAGCAGCTTAGGGACTTCTAGACGGAGTGAAAAACTGTTTTTT. It specifies CASSLGTSRRSEKLFF.